Below are 20 T cell receptor beta chains sequenced from a single sample in a study of neurological immune-mediated disorders. TCRdb re-called the 5' RACE reads through MiXCR, storing one row per CDR3 protein. The repertoire holds about 50,000 distinct CDR3 sequences, with 16% as singletons. Sequencing was performed on PBMCs. All receptors derive from a man aged 60 to 75 in good health.

This clonotype was seen at least ten times. V is TRBV6-6 and J is TRBJ2-2; TRBD1 matches 7 bases. Germline V lookup: CDR1 MNHNY, CDR2 SVGAGI (reference sequence). The ends lost 10 bases at V and 4 bases at J; junction bases unmatched: 6. The CDR3 covers 13 residues. CDR3 amino acids: CANRDRGTGELFF. The CDR3, as DNA: TGTGCCAACCGGGACAGAGGCACCGGGGAGCTGTTTTTT.

This clonotype was observed many times. This chain uses TRBV20-1 with TRBJ1-6, with a tentative D call TRBD1 (6 bases). The CDR3 is made up of 15 amino acids. V was clipped by 2 bases and J by 10 bases, with 18 bases between them. Germline V gene data show CDR1 as DFQATT and CDR2 as SNEGSKA (reference sequence). The CDR3 sequence is CSARQSGQAKSPLHF. The CDR3 region has the DNA TGCAGTGCTAGACAATCGGGACAAGCAAAATCACCCCTCCACTTT.

This clonotype has ten or more counts. This chain joins TRBV7-3 and TRBJ2-3; D unclear. V was pared by 2 bases and J by 3 bases, with 6 bases between. Germline-derived CDR1 and CDR2 are SGHTA and FQGTGA. This CDR3 contains 13 residues. CDR3 coding DNA: TGTGCCAGCAGCTTAGAAGGGACAGATACGCAGTATTTT. This sequence encodes CASSLEGTDTQYF.

This clonotype was observed at least ten times. J is TRBJ2-7 and V is TRBV10-3; 10 positions match TRBD1. The V gene end was trimmed by 4 bases and the J gene end by 4 bases; junction bases not matched to a gene: 7. The CDR3 has 15 residues. Per the germline V gene, CDR1 is ENHRY and CDR2 is SYGVKD. This CDR3 is CAISGSTGGSYEQYF. The DNA of the CDR3 is TGTGCCATCAGTGGATCGACAGGGGGCTCTTACGAGCAGTACTTC.

The chain has TRBV7-9 and TRBJ2-2, with 9 bases aligning to TRBD1. Germline loops: CDR1 SEHNR, CDR2 FQNEAQ (reference sequence). CDR3 length: 17 residues. V gave up 5 bases and J gave up 8 bases; unmatched junction bases: 15. This CDR3 is CASSQFAQGATTGELFF. The CDR3 DNA reads as TGTGCCAGCAGCCAATTCGCACAGGGGGCGACCACTGGGGAGCTGTTTTTT.

In its sample, this clonotype was seen once. The chain combines TRBV3-1 with TRBJ2-3; a possible D gene is TRBD2 (5 bases). The ends were cut back, 8 bases at V and 3 bases at J, with 12 bases in the middle. The CDR3 consists of 13 residues. CDR1 and CDR2 (germline): LGHDT, YNNKEL (reference sequence). The DNA for the CDR3 is TGTGCCAGCCCAACCAGAGGGACAGATACGCAGTATTTT. This encodes CASPTRGTDTQYF.

The rearrangement links TRBV3-1 to TRBJ2-7; D may be TRBD1 or TRBD2 (5 bases each). Deletions cut 6 bases from V and 0 bases from J, with 15 bases between. In germline, CDR1 is LGHDT, CDR2 YNNKEL (reference sequence). The CDR3 spans 15 residues. The CDR3: CASSQGPGSSYEQYF. The CDR3 nucleotides are TGTGCCAGCAGTCAGGGTCCAGGGAGCTCCTACGAGCAGTACTTC.

This clonotype was picked up many times. This chain joins TRBV29-1 and TRBJ2-7; D is possibly TRBD2 (6 bases). Looked up from germline, CDR1 is SQVTM and CDR2 is ANQGSEA. The CDR3 totals 14 residues. Trimming took off 4 bases at V and 0 bases at J, with 13 bases between the two ends. DNA of the CDR3: TGCAGCGTTGTCCGGGACTTGAGCTCCTACGAGCAGTACTTC. Translating gives CSVVRDLSSYEQYF.

This clonotype was seen just once. Germline is not matched at one junction end, which may reflect a read error. The genes are TRBV11-1 and TRBJ2-3, with D uncertain. Looked up from germline, CDR1 is SGHAT and CDR2 is FQDESV (reference sequence). The CDR3 runs to 14 residues. The CDR3 bases are TGTGACAGCAGCTCAGGAAGCAGCACAGATACACAGTATTTT. Translation: CDSSSGSSTDTQYF.

In its sample, this clonotype was seen many times. V is TRBV6-5 and J is TRBJ2-7, with 12 bases identical to TRBD2. The germline gives CDR1 MNHEY, CDR2 SVGAGI. This CDR3 has 15 amino acids. Trimming took 0 bases from V and 4 from J; bases not matched to a gene: 1. Written as DNA, the CDR3 is TGTGCCAGCAGTTACTCGACTAGCGGGAGTTACGAGCAGTACTTC. Protein: CASSYSTSGSYEQYF.

This clonotype was observed a handful of times. The CDR3 DNA follows: TGTGCCAGCAGCTTGTCAGGGGCTAATGGAAACACCATATATTTT. Protein product: CASSLSGANGNTIYF. This chain joins TRBV7-8 and TRBJ1-3; TRBD1 might be the D (6 bases). The CDR3 is made up of 15 amino acids. V lost 3 bases and J 3 bases, leaving 12 bases between the germline ends. The germline V gene encodes CDR1 SGHVS and CDR2 FQNEAQ.

V is TRBV4-2 and J is TRBJ2-3, with 11 positions matching TRBD2. V lost 0 bases and J lost 5; bases outside the gene matches: 4. Germline CDR1 and CDR2: LGHNA and YNFKEQ. The CDR3 length is 16 residues. The CDR3: CASSQETSGRLDTQYF. CDR3 bases: TGTGCCAGCAGCCAAGAAACTAGCGGGAGACTAGATACGCAGTATTTT.

The V gene is TRBV6-1, the J gene TRBJ1-4; 9 nucleotides match TRBD1. The CDR3 spans 13 residues. Germline CDR1 reads MNHNS; CDR2 reads SASEGT. V lost 8 bases to trimming and J lost 8 bases; unmatched junction nucleotides: 6. Written as DNA, the CDR3 is TGTGCCAGCTCCGGGACAGGGTGGGAAAAACTGTTTTTT. As protein: CASSGTGWEKLFF.

This clonotype came up many times. The J gene is TRBJ2-3, the V gene TRBV10-3; D not certain. Deletions cut 3 bases from V and 4 bases from J, with 11 bases between. The CDR3 totals 14 residues. Germline values: CDR1 ENHRY, CDR2 SYGVKD. CDR3 in amino acids: CAISDPRHPDTQYF. CDR3 DNA: TGTGCCATCAGTGACCCCCGTCATCCAGATACGCAGTATTTT.

This clonotype was counted many times. V gene TRBV15 combines with J gene TRBJ2-5; 7 positions match TRBD1. The germline gives CDR1 LNHNV, CDR2 YYDKDF (reference sequence). This CDR3 has 15 amino acids. Trimming took 3 bases from V and 2 from J; bases not matched to a gene: 6. This CDR3 is CATSSAGTVQETQYF. CDR3 DNA sequence: TGTGCCACCAGCAGCGCCGGGACAGTGCAAGAGACCCAGTACTTC.

This clonotype showed up many times. This chain links TRBV20-1 with TRBJ2-1; 7 bases are shared with TRBD2. The V segment lost 3 bases and the J segment 0 bases; nucleotides outside the gene matches: 2. The CDR3 runs 14 residues. CDR1 is DFQATT, CDR2 SNEGSKA, per germline (reference sequence). The CDR3 DNA sequence: TGCAGTGCTAGGCGGGGGAGCTCCTACAATGAGCAGTTCTTC. Translating gives CSARRGSSYNEQFF.

This clonotype appeared many times. This chain connects TRBV7-9 to TRBJ1-1; unclear D gene. Germline CDR1 and CDR2: SEHNR and FQNEAQ (reference sequence). The CDR3 extends over 14 amino acids. The germline V and J ends were trimmed by 4 bases and 0 bases, with 9 bases remaining between them. The CDR3 nucleotides are TGTGCCAGCAGCTCTGGACGCATGAACACTGAAGCTTTCTTT. It specifies CASSSGRMNTEAFF.

This clonotype was recorded at least ten times. This rearrangement joins TRBV12-3 or TRBV12-4 to TRBJ2-5; no definite D call. The CDR3 contains 15 residues. The germline V and J ends were trimmed by 0 bases and 7 bases, with 15 bases remaining between them. CDR3 bases: TGTGCCAGCAGTTTAGCTGGCCTCGCTTCAGGGACCCAGTACTTC. As protein: CASSLAGLASGTQYF.

Many counts were recorded for this clonotype. The chain combines TRBV5-5 with TRBJ2-7, with 9 nucleotides matching TRBD1. The CDR3 has 15 residues. V trimming: 1 base; J trimming: 2 bases; junction bases outside the gene matches: 4. Looked up from germline, CDR1 is SGHKS and CDR2 is YYEKEE (reference sequence). CDR3 loop: CASSLWDREPYEQYF. The CDR3 nucleotides read TGTGCCAGCAGCTTGTGGGACAGGGAGCCCTACGAGCAGTACTTC.

In this sample, this clonotype turned up many times. J is TRBJ2-1 and V is TRBV5-1; 11 bases match TRBD2. The CDR3 totals 17 residues. The junction had 8 bases not matched to a gene; V was cut back by 4 bases and J by 2 bases. CDR1 and CDR2 (germline): SGHRS, YFSETQ. The CDR3 DNA sequence: TGCGCCAGCAGCCCAATGACTAGCGGGAATGCCTACAATGAGCAGTTCTTC. Translation: CASSPMTSGNAYNEQFF.